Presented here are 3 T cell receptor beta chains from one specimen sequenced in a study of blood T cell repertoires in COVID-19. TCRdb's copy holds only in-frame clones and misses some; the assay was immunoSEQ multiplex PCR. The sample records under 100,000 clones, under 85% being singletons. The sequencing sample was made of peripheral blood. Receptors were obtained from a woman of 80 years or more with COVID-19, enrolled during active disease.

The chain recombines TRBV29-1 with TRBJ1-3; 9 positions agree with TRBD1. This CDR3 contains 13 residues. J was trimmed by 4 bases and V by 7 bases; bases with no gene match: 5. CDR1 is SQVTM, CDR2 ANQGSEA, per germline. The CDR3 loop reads CSGGQGLGNTIYF. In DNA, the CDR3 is TGCAGCGGCGGACAGGGGCTCGGAAACACCATATATTTT.

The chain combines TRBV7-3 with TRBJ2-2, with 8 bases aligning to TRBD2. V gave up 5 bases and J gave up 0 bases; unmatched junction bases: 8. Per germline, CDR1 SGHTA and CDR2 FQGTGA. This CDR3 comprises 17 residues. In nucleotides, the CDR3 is TGTGCCAGCAGCGGTGTCGCGGGGGGCGCGAACACCGGGGAGCTGTTTTTT. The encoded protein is CASSGVAGGANTGELFF.

The CDR3 coding sequence is TGTGCCAGCAGCTTAGACAGGCACTCCTACGAGCAGTACTTC. Encoded protein: CASSLDRHSYEQYF. The chain links TRBV7-2 to TRBJ2-7, with D possibly being TRBD1 (5 bases). CDR1 is SGHTA, CDR2 FQGNSA, per germline. The CDR3 loop spans 14 amino acids. V was shortened by 1 base and J by 0 bases, with 7 bases between the two germline ends.